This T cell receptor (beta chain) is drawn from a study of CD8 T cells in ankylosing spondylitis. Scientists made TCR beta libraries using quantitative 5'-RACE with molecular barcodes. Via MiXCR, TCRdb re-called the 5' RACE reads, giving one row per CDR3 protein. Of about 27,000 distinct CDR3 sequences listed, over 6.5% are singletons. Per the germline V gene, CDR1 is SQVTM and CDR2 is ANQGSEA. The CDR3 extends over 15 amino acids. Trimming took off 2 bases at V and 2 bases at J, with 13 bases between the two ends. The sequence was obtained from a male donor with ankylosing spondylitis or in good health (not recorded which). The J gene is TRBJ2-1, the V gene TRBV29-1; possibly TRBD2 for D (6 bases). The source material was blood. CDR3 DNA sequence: TGCAGCGTTGAACCTCGGGACTCACCCTACAATGAGCAGTTCTTC. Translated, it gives CSVEPRDSPYNEQFF.